What follows are 15 T cell receptor beta chains derived from one specimen sequenced in a study of OX40 agonist ivuxolimab in advanced cancers. The method was immunoSEQ multiplex PCR; TCRdb's version includes in-frame clones alone and lacks a portion of them. The sample contains tens of thousands of clones, more than 90% of which appear only once. The starting material was CD4+ or CD8+ T cells sorted from blood, obtained in a trial of the OX40 agonist ivuxolimab. These receptors were obtained from an adult with an advanced solid tumor such as melanoma, head and neck, liver or kidney cancer.

The chain uses TRBV28 and TRBJ1-3; the D is unclear. This CDR3 is built from 15 residues. Germline V CDR1 and CDR2: MDHEN, SYDVKM. Trimming left V 6 bases short and J 8 bases short, with 20 bases between. This CDR3 is CASSPLRTVLDTIYF. CDR3 nucleotides: TGTGCCAGCAGCCCCCTTCGGACTGTCCTCGACACCATATATTTT.

V usage is TRBV28 and J usage is TRBJ2-2; maybe TRBD1 (6 bases). Trimming took off 10 bases at V and 4 bases at J, with 16 bases between the two ends. This CDR3 comprises 14 residues. Germline V gene sequence: CDR1 MDHEN, CDR2 SYDVKM. CDR3 region: CATRAQGRTGELFF. As DNA, the CDR3 is TGTGCCACCCGAGCCCAGGGGCGCACCGGGGAGCTGTTTTTT.

This clone was observed a handful of times. The V call is TRBV5-1, the J call TRBJ2-1, with TRBD2 as a possible D gene (6 bases). CDR1 and CDR2 from the germline V gene are SGHRS and YFSETQ. The CDR3 extends over 16 amino acids. V was pared by 2 bases and J by 8 bases, with 20 bases between. The CDR3 DNA reads TGCGCCAGCAGCTTACTAGGGACTCCGAGTTACGATGAGCAGTTCTTC. Translating gives CASSLLGTPSYDEQFF. The whole variable domain, remainder taken from reference TRBV5-1 and TRBJ2-1, is KAGVTQTPRYLIKTRGQQVTLSCSPISGHRSVSWYQQTPGQGLQFLFEYFSETQRNKGNFPGRFSGRQFSNSRSEMNVSTLELGDSALYLCASSLLGTPSYDEQFFGPGTRLTVL.

The J gene is TRBJ1-5, the V gene TRBV5-1; D might be TRBD1 (5 bases). V was shortened by 0 bases and J by 6 bases, with 16 bases between the two germline ends. Per the germline V gene, CDR1 is SGHRS and CDR2 is YFSETQ. The CDR3 length is 16 residues. The CDR3 here is CASSLGPLGEAQPQHF. CDR3 bases: TGCGCCAGCAGCTTGGGCCCGTTAGGGGAGGCTCAGCCCCAGCATTTT.

This chain links TRBV7-9 with TRBJ2-4; D might be TRBD2 (6 bases). The germline V and J ends were trimmed by 1 base and 0 bases, with 10 bases remaining between them. The CDR3 runs 16 residues. Germline CDR1 is SEHNR and CDR2 is FQNEAQ (reference sequence). Here the CDR3 reads CASSLGGVLAKNIQYF. The CDR3 region has the DNA TGTGCCAGCAGCTTAGGGGGGGTACTAGCCAAAAACATTCAGTACTTC.

J is TRBJ1-6 and V is TRBV5-1, with D possibly matching TRBD1 (6 bases). Germline-derived CDR1 and CDR2 are SGHRS and YFSETQ. The CDR3 spans 14 residues. The V and J ends lost 4 bases and 7 bases respectively, with 12 bases between them. The DNA for the CDR3 is TGCGCCAGCAGCCCCGCGGGACAAAATTCACCCCTCCACTTT. The encoded protein is CASSPAGQNSPLHF. Based on the CDR3 plus reference TRBV5-1 and TRBJ1-6, the full variable domain is KAGVTQTPRYLIKTRGQQVTLSCSPISGHRSVSWYQQTPGQGLQFLFEYFSETQRNKGNFPGRFSGRQFSNSRSEMNVSTLELGDSALYLCASSPAGQNSPLHFGNGTRLTVT.

CDR3 nucleotide sequence: TGTGCCACCAGCAGAGGTCTGTCTTCCTACGAGCAGTACTTC. This encodes CATSRGLSSYEQYF. J is TRBJ2-7 and V is TRBV15; D not resolved. Germline lookup yields CDR1 LNHNV and CDR2 YYDKDF (reference sequence). The CDR3 totals 14 residues. V dropped 1 base and J dropped 1 base, with 8 bases sitting between them.

V usage is TRBV27 and J usage is TRBJ1-4, with TRBD1 as a possible D gene (5 bases). Trimming pared 10 bases from V and 8 bases from J, leaving 17 bases between. The CDR3 consists of 13 residues. The germline V gene encodes CDR1 MNHEY and CDR2 SMNVEV (reference sequence). CDR3 sequence: CATHSRAEEKLFF. The CDR3 coding sequence is TGTGCCACCCATAGCAGGGCTGAAGAAAAACTGTTTTTT.

CDR3 sequence: CASTSEAVSRNYGYTF. CDR3 sequence (DNA): TGTGCCAGCACCTCAGAGGCAGTCTCCAGAAACTATGGCTACACCTTC. The V and J genes are TRBV7-3 and TRBJ1-2, with unresolved D. The V end lost 7 bases, the J end lost 2 bases, and 20 bases lay between the germline ends. The CDR3 has 16 residues. From germline, CDR1 is SGHTA and CDR2 FQGTGA.

The V and J genes are TRBV5-1 and TRBJ1-6, with D possibly being TRBD1 (6 bases). The CDR3 loop spans 14 amino acids. From germline, CDR1 is SGHRS and CDR2 YFSETQ. V was shortened by 4 bases and J by 8 bases, with 13 bases between the two germline ends. The CDR3 loop is CASSVTGDHSPLHF. For the CDR3, the DNA is TGCGCCAGCAGCGTGACAGGAGACCATTCACCCCTCCACTTT.

The chain couples TRBV9 to TRBJ2-6, with D hard to call. The V end was cut by 3 bases, the J end by 2 bases, with 9 bases between. Germline assignment: CDR1 SGDLS and CDR2 YYNGEE. This CDR3 is 15 amino acids long. The CDR3 coding sequence is TGTGCCAGCAGCGATGGGTGGCCTGGGGCCAACGTCCTGACTTTC. Encoded protein: CASSDGWPGANVLTF.

The J gene is TRBJ2-7, the V gene TRBV28; 9 bases are shared with TRBD1. The trim removed 4 bases at V and 2 bases at J, leaving 3 bases unmatched. Germline V gene lookup returns CDR1 MDHEN and CDR2 SYDVKM. The CDR3 spans 14 residues. CDR3 amino acids: CASSWDRVAYEQYF. The CDR3 DNA sequence: TGTGCCAGCAGTTGGGACAGGGTAGCCTACGAGCAGTACTTC.

The V and J genes are TRBV11-2 and TRBJ2-3, with TRBD2 identical over 8 bases. CDR3 size: 14 residues. CDR1 is SGHAT, CDR2 FQNNGV, per germline. J gave up 3 bases and V 5 bases, and 4 bases lay outside the gene matches. The CDR3 protein is CASSLRGGTDTQYF. For the CDR3, the DNA is TGTGCCAGCAGCCTCCGGGGGGGAACAGATACGCAGTATTTT. Full variable domain (remainder filled in from reference TRBV11-2 and TRBJ2-3): EAGVAQSPRYKIIEKRQSVAFWCNPISGHATLYWYQQILGQGPKLLIQFQNNGVVDDSQLPKDRFSAERLKGVDSTLKIQPAKLEDSAVYLCASSLRGGTDTQYFGPGTRLTVL.

The chain recombines TRBV6-6 with TRBJ2-1, with 9 bases identical to TRBD1. This CDR3 spans 15 amino acids. V lost 2 bases to trimming and J lost 6 bases; unmatched junction nucleotides: 5. Germline V lookup: CDR1 MNHNY, CDR2 SVGAGI (reference sequence). CDR3 amino acids: CASSYGGQGGNEQFF. CDR3 nucleotides: TGTGCCAGCAGTTACGGGGGACAGGGCGGCAATGAGCAGTTCTTC.

This chain joins TRBV27 and TRBJ2-6; 9 bases match TRBD1. The CDR3 extends over 17 amino acids. Germline values: CDR1 MNHEY, CDR2 SMNVEV (reference sequence). The V and J ends lost 4 bases and 0 bases, in that order; junction bases with no gene match: 4. DNA of the CDR3: TGTGCCAGCAGTTGGGACAGGGCCCACTCTGGGGCCAACGTCCTGACTTTC. Translating gives CASSWDRAHSGANVLTF.